One sample yielded the 4 T cell receptor beta chains listed below, sequenced in a study of blood T cell repertoires in COVID-19. Sequenced by immunoSEQ multiplex PCR; TCRdb stores in-frame clones only, minus some. The table includes under 300,000 clones, 80% to 90% detected once. The sequenced sample consisted of peripheral blood. These receptors were collected from a middle-aged man with acute or convalescent COVID-19.

The chain uses TRBV25-1 and TRBJ2-2, with 11 bases that match TRBD2. Germline trimming cut 8 bases from V and 4 bases from J; bases unmatched to any gene: 15. The CDR3 has 18 residues. Per the germline V gene, CDR1 is MGHDK and CDR2 is SYGVNS. The CDR3 DNA sequence: TGTGCCAGCGGCGACTTCCCGGGACTAGCGGTTTCCACCGGGGAGCTGTTTTTT. This codes for CASGDFPGLAVSTGELFF.

The CDR3 region has the DNA TGTGCCAGCAGCAGCAGACTAGCGGGTTTAGCCAAAAACATTCAGTACTTC. It specifies CASSSRLAGLAKNIQYF. The chain combines TRBV2 with TRBJ2-4, with 10 positions matching TRBD2. Trimming cost V 6 bases and J 0 bases; bases outside gene matches: 8. CDR1 SNHLY and CDR2 FYNNEI come from the germline V gene. The CDR3 consists of 17 residues.

V gene TRBV5-4 combines with J gene TRBJ1-1; D is perhaps TRBD1 (6 bases). Trimming pared 6 bases from V and 9 bases from J, leaving 21 bases between. The germline CDR1 and CDR2 sequences are SGHNT and YYREEE (reference sequence). The CDR3 consists of 14 residues. The CDR3 reads CASTLLPLDRKAFF. For the CDR3, the DNA is TGTGCCAGCACCCTGCTTCCCCTTGACAGGAAAGCTTTCTTT.

The CDR3 loop is CSVAPTGTYGYTF. CDR3 bases: TGCAGCGTCGCCCCGACAGGGACCTATGGCTACACCTTC. The chain couples TRBV29-1 to TRBJ1-2; TRBD1 matches at 7 bases. Germline V gene sequence: CDR1 SQVTM, CDR2 ANQGSEA. V gave up 6 bases and J gave up 4 bases; unmatched junction bases: 8. The CDR3 length is 13 residues.